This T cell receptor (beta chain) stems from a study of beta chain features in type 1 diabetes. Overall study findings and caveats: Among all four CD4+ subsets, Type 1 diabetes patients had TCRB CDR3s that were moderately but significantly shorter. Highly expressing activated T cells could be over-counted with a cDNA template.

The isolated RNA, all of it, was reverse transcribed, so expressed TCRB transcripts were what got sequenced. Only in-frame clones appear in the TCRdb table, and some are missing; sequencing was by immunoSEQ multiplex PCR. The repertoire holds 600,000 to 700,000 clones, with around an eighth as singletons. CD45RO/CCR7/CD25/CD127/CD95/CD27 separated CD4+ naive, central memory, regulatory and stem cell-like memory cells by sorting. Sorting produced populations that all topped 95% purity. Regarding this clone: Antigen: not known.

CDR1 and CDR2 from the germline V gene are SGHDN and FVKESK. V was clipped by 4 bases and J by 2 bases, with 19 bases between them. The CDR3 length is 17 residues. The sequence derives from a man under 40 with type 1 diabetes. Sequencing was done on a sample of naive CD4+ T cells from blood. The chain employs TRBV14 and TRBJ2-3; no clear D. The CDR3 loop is CASSPLTGVGITDTQYF. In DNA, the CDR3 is TGTGCCAGCAGCCCACTTACTGGGGTGGGGATCACAGATACGCAGTATTTT.